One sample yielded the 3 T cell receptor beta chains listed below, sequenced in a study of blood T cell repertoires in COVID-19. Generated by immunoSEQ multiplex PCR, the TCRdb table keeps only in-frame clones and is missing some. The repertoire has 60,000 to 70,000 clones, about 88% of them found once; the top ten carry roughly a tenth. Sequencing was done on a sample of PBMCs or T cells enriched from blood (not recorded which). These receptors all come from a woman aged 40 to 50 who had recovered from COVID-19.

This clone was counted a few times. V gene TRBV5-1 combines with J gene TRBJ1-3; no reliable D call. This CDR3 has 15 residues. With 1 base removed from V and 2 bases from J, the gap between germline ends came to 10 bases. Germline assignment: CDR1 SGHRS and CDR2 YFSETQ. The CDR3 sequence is CASSLSQSAGNTIYF. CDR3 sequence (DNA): TGCGCCAGCAGCTTGAGTCAGAGCGCTGGAAACACCATATATTTT.

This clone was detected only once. CDR3 nucleotides: TGTGCCACCAGCCTGACAGGGGGCGGTCATAATGAAAAACTGTTTTTT. This sequence encodes CATSLTGGGHNEKLFF. The chain employs TRBV15 and TRBJ1-4; 10 nucleotides line up with TRBD1. The CDR3 extends over 16 amino acids. Unmatched junction bases numbered 7, after V lost 5 bases and J lost 4 bases. The germline V gene encodes CDR1 LNHNV and CDR2 YYDKDF (reference sequence).

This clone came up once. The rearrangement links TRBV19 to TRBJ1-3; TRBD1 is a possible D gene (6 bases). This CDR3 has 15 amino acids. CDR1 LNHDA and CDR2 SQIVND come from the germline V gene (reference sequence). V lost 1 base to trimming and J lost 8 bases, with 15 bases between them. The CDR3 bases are TGTGCCAGTAGTATAGTCAGGGGAGAACAGGACACCATATATTTT. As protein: CASSIVRGEQDTIYF.